This TCR beta chain was obtained from a study of cytomegalovirus exposure and HLA in healthy donors. Study results and caveats: Across donors, sequencing depth was assumed by presence/absence analyses to be roughly uniform. A few of the chains that were CMV-associated were confirmed in vitro to be specific for CMV antigens. Productive rates of about 87% or about 30% were seen for most TCR beta V segments in an earlier analysis.

This clone was found a few times. The target antigen is unknown. Both 60 Vbeta primers and 13 Jbeta primers went into the PCR. The assay was immunoSEQ multiplex PCR, and TCRdb's table has in-frame clones only and misses some. The repertoire has around 160,000 clones, over 75% of them found once; the top ten carry around 2%. Not recorded for this donor was the CMV serostatus. Material for sequencing was PBMCs. The origin of this receptor is a human donor in good health.

CDR3 nucleotide sequence: TGTGCCAGCAGTGAAGAAAGGGGGCCAAATCAGCCCCAGCATTTT. This sequence encodes CASSEERGPNQPQHF. The genes are TRBV6-1 and TRBJ1-5; 7 bases line up with TRBD1. This CDR3 has 15 amino acids. Germline V CDR1 and CDR2: MNHNS, SASEGT. With V trimmed by 1 base and J by 4 bases, 4 bases remained unmatched.